This T cell receptor (beta chain) appears in the sequencing data of a study of T cells expressing NK-cell markers. For each CDR3 protein, TCRdb gives one entry from its re-call of the 5' RACE reads, without DNA. Its clone listing holds roughly 350,000 distinct CDR3 sequences. There are 15 residues in the CDR3. Germline CDR1 is MNHEY and CDR2 is SMNVEV (reference sequence). This rearrangement joins TRBV27 to TRBJ1-2; there is no DNA to check the TCRdb D call of TRBD1. This TCR came from a man aged 18 to 70 in good health. Source material: blood T cells: a sorted CD56 or NKG2C T cell subset, CD4+ or CD8+ T cells, or bulk PBMC T cells (not recorded which). CDR3: CASSLSLQGNYGYTF.